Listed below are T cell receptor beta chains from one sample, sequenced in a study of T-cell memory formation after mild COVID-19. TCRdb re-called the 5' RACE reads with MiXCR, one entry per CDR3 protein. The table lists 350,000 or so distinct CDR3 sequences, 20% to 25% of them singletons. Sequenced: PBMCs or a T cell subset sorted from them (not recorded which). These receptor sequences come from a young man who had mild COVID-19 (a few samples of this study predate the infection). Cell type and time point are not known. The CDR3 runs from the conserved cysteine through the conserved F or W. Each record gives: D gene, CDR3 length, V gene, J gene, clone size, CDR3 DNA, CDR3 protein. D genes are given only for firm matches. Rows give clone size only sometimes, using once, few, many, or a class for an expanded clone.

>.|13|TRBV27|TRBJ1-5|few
TGTGCCAGCAGGGAGTATAGCAATCAGCCCCAGCATTTT
CASREYSNQPQHF
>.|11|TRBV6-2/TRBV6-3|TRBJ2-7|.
TGTGCCAGCGAGGACTCCTACGAGCAGTACTTC
CASEDSYEQYF
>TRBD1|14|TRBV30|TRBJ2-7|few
TGTGCCTGGACGGCGGACAGGCATTCCTACGAGCAGTACTTC
CAWTADRHSYEQYF
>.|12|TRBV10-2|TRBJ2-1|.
TGCGCCAGCAGTGAAGGGGGAGGAGGGCAGTTCTTC
CASSEGGGGQFF
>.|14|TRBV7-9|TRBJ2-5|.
TGTGCCAGCAGCTTCCCGGGGGACGCGGAGACCCAGTACTTC
CASSFPGDAETQYF
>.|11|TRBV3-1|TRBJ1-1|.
TGTGCCAGCAGCCAAGAGGCCTCGGCTTTCTTT
CASSQEASAFF
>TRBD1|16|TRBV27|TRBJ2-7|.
TGTGCCAGCAGTTTACACGGGACAGGGATCTTCTACGAGCAGTACTTC
CASSLHGTGIFYEQYF
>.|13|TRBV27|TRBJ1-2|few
TGTGCCAGCAGTTGGGGCGTAAACTATGGCTACACCTTC
CASSWGVNYGYTF
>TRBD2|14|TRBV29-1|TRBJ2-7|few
TGCAGCGTTGAAGGTCTAGCGGAATCCTACGAGCAGTACTTC
CSVEGLAESYEQYF
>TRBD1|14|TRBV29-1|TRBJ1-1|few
TGCAGCGTTGGCTTCAGGGGGGAGAACACTGAAGCTTTCTTT
CSVGFRGENTEAFF
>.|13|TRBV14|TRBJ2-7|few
TGTGCCAGCAGCTTCGGACATACCTACGAGCAGTACTTC
CASSFGHTYEQYF
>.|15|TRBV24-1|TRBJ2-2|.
TGTGCCGCATCCGGGACACCGCCGAACACCGGGGAGCTGTTTTTT
CAASGTPPNTGELFF
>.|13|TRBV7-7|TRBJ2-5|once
TGTGCTAGCAGCTCAGTGGGGTCGCTGACCCAGTACTTC
CASSSVGSLTQYF
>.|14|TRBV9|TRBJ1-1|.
TGTGCCAGCAGCGTAACCTCACATAACACTGAAGCTTTCTTT
CASSVTSHNTEAFF
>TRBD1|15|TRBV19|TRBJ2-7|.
TGTGCCAGTAGTCTAAGACAGGGGGCAGGCTACGAGCAGTACTTC
CASSLRQGAGYEQYF
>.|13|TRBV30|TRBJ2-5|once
TGTGCCTGGAGTTCTAGCGCCGGGGAGACCCAGTACTTC
CAWSSSAGETQYF